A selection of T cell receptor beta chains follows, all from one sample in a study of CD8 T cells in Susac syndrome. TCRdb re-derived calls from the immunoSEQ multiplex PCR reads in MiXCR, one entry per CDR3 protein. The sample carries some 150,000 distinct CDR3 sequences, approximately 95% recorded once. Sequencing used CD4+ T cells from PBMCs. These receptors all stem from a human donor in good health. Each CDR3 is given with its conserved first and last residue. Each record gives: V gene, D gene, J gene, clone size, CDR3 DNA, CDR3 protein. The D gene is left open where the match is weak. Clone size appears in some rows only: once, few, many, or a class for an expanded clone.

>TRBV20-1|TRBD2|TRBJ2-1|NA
TGCAGTGCTAGACTAGCGGGAGCCGCAGATGAGCAGTTCTTC
CSARLAGAADEQFF
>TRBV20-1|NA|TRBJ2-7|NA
TGCAGTGCTAGAGAGCTGGGAAGTCCTGGGGGGGAGCAGTACTTC
CSARELGSPGGEQYF
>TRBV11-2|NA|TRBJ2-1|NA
TGTGCCAGCAGCCTGGAGGGGGCTAGAATCGCGCGCAAGTTCTTC
CASSLEGARIARKFF
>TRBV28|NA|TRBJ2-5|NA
TGTGCCAGCACCCCGCCTAGGTGGCAAGAGACCCAGTACTTC
CASTPPRWQETQYF
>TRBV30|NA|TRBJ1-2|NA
TGTGCCTGGAGCGGGACCGGCGGGAAAGGCTACACCTTC
CAWSGTGGKGYTF
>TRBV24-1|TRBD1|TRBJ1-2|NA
TGTGCCACCAGTGACCGGACAGGGGGCGATGGCTACACCTTC
CATSDRTGGDGYTF
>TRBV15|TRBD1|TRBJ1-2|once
TGTGCCACCAGCAGGGGACAGGGTTACTATGGCTACACCTTC
CATSRGQGYYGYTF
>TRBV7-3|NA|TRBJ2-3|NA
TGTGCCAGCAGCTTAACGGGCCGTATAGCGGGCACAGATACGCAGTATTTT
CASSLTGRIAGTDTQYF
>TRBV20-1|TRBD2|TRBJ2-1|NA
TGCAGTGCTTCTCCCCGGGGGGGGTCTAGCGGAGCCTCCTACAATGAGCAGTTCTTC
CSASPRGGSSGASYNEQFF
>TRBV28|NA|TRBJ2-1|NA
TGTGCCGCATCTGGGGGACCCTCCTACAATGAGCAGTTCTTC
CAASGGPSYNEQFF
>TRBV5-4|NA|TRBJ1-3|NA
TGTGCCAGCAGCTTGGGAGGATGGTTTGGAAACACCATATATTTT
CASSLGGWFGNTIYF
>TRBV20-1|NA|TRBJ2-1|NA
TGCAGTGCTAGAGGGGGGGCGAACAATGAGCAGTTCTTC
CSARGGANNEQFF
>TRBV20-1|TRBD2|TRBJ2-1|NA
TGCAGTGTAGGGAGGGCTATGGGAGGGAGAACGGGGAGCTCCTACAATGAGCAGTTCTTC
CSVGRAMGGRTGSSYNEQFF
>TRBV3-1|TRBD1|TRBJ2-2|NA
TGTGCCAGCAGCCATGGGACAGGGCCGCCGACCGGGGAGCTGTTTTTT
CASSHGTGPPTGELFF
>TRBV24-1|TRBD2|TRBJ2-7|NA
TGTGCCACCAGTGATTCGAGCGGGAGGCGCTACGAGCAGTACTTC
CATSDSSGRRYEQYF